This entry describes one T cell receptor beta chain. This sample was taken from a study of cytomegalovirus exposure and HLA in healthy donors. V was shortened by 4 bases and J by 2 bases, with 6 bases between the two germline ends. CDR3 length: 12 residues. Germline V gives CDR1 MDHEN, CDR2 SYDVKM. Both 60 Vbeta primers and 13 Jbeta primers went into the PCR. The assay was immunoSEQ multiplex PCR, and TCRdb's table has in-frame clones only and misses some. This sample yields about 130,000 clones, of which around 80% are seen a single time; 1.3% to 1.5% belongs to the top ten. The sequencing sample was made of PBMCs. The TCR comes from a female donor in good health and CMV-seronegative. V and J are TRBV28 and TRBJ2-7; no definite D call. CDR3 nucleotides: TGTGCCAGCAGTTCCACAGCCTACGAGCAGTACTTC. Translation: CASSSTAYEQYF.